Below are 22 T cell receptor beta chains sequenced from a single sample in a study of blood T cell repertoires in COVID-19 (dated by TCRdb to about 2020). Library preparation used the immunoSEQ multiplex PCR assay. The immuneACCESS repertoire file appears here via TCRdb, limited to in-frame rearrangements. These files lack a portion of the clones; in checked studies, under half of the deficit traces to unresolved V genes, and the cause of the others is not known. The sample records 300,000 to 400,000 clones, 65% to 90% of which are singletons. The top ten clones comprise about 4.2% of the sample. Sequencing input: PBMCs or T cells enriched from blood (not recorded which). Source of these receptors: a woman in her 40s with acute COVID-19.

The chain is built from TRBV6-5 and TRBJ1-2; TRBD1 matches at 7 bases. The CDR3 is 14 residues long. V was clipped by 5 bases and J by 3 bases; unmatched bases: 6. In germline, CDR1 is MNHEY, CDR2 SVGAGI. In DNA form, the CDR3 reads TGTGCCAGCAGTACAGGGGCCGTTGACTATGGCTACACCTTC. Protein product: CASSTGAVDYGYTF.

In DNA, the CDR3 is TGTGCCAGCAGCTTAAGAGGGAACATAAACGACGCGAACACCGGGGAGCTGTTTTTT. Protein product: CASSLRGNINDANTGELFF. The chain recombines TRBV7-3 with TRBJ2-2; D possibly corresponds to TRBD2 (5 bases). The CDR3 contains 19 residues. V lost 1 base and J lost 0, with 18 bases in between. The germline gives CDR1 SGHTA, CDR2 FQGTGA.

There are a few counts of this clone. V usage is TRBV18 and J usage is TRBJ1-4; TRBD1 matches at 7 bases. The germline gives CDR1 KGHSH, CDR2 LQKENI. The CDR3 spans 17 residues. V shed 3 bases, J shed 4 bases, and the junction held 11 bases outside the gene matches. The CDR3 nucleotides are TGTGCCAGCTCACCGCAGGGGGGACCTACATATAATGAAAAACTGTTTTTT. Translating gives CASSPQGGPTYNEKLFF.

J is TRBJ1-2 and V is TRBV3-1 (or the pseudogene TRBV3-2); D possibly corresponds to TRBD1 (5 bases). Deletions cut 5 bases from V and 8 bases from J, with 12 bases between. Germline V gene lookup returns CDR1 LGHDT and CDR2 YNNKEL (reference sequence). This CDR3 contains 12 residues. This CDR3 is CASSSMGGGYTF. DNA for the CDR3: TGTGCCAGCAGCTCTATGGGGGGAGGCTACACCTTC.

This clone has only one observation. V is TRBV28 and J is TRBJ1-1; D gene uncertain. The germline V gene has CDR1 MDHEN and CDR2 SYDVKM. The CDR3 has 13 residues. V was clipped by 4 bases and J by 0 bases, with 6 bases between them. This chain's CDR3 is CASSSVVNTEAFF. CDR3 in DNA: TGTGCCAGCAGTTCGGTAGTGAACACTGAAGCTTTCTTT.

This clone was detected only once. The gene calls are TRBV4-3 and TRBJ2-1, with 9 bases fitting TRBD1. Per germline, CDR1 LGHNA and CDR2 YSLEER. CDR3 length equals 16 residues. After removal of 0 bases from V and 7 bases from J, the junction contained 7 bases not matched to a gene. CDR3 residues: CASSQDGRQGGNEQFF. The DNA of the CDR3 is TGCGCCAGCAGCCAAGATGGGAGACAGGGGGGAAATGAGCAGTTCTTC.

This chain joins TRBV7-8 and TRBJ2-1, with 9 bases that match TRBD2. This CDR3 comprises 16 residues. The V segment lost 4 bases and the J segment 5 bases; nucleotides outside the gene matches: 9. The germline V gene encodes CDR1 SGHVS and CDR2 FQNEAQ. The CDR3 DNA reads TGTGCCAGCAGCTCGACCCCGGGACTAGCCGACAATGAGCAGTTCTTC. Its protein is CASSSTPGLADNEQFF.

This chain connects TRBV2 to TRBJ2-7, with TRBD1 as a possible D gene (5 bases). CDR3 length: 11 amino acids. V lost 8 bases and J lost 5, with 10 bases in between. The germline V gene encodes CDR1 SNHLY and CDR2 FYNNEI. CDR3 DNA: TGTGCCAGCGGGGCATCCCACGAGCAGTACTTC. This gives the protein CASGASHEQYF.

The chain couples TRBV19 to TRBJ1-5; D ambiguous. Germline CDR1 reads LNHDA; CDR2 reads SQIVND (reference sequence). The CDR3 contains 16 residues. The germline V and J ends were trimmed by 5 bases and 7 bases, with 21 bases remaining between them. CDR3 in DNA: TGTGCCAGTAGTTCGCCGCGGGCCGCAAAGTCCCAGCCCCAGCATTTT. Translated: CASSSPRAAKSQPQHF.

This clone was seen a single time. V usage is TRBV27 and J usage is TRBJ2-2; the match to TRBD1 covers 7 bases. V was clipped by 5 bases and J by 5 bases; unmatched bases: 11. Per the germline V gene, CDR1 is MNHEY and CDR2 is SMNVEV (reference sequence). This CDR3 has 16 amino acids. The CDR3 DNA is TGTGCCAGCAGTCGCCGAGGGGGCACTGAAACCGGGGAGCTGTTTTTT. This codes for CASSRRGGTETGELFF.

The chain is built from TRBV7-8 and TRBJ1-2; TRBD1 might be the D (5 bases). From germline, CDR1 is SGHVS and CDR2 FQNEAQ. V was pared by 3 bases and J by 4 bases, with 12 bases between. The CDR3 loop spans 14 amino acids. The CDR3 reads CASSLSQGGYGYTF. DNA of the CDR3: TGTGCCAGCAGCTTGAGCCAGGGCGGCTATGGCTACACCTTC.

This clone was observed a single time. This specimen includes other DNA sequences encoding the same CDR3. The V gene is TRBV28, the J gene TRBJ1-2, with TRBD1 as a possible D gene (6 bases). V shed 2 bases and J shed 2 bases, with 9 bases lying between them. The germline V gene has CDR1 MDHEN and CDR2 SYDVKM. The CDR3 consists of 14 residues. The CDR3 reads CASSLGQGNYGYTF. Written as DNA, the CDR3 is TGTGCCAGCAGTTTAGGGCAGGGGAACTATGGCTACACCTTC.

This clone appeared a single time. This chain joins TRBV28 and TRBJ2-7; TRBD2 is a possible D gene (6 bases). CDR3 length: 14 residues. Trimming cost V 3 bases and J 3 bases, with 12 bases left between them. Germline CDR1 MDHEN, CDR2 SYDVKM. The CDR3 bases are TGTGCCAGCAGTTTCACGGGAGCCCTCTACGAGCAGTACTTC. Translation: CASSFTGALYEQYF. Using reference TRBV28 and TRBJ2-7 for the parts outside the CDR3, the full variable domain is DVKVTQSSRYLVKRTGEKVFLECVQDMDHENMFWYRQDPGLGLRLIYFSYDVKMKEKGDIPEGYSVSREKKERFSLILESASTNQTSMYLCASSFTGALYEQYFGPGTRLTVT.

The CDR3 spells CATSAPSGGQTDTQYF. CDR3 sequence (DNA): TGTGCCACCAGTGCCCCTTCGGGGGGGCAGACAGATACGCAGTATTTT. V is TRBV24-1 and J is TRBJ2-3; 8 bases line up with TRBD2. The CDR3 loop spans 16 amino acids. V lost 5 bases, J lost 3 bases, and 9 bases stayed unmatched. Per germline, CDR1 KGHDR and CDR2 SFDVKD.

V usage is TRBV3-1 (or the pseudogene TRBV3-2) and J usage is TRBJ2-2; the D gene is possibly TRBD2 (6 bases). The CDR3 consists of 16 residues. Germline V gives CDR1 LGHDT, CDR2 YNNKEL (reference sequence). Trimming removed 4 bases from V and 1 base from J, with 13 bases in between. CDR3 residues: CASSLVKGLNTGELFF. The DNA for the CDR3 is TGTGCCAGCAGCCTTGTGAAGGGACTGAACACCGGGGAGCTGTTTTTT.

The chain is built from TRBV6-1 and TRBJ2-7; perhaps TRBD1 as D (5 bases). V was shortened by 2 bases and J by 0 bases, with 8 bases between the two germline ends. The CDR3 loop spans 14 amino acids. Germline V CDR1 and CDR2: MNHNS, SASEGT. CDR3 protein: CASSEQGNSYEQYF. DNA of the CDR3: TGTGCCAGCAGTGAACAGGGCAACTCCTACGAGCAGTACTTC.

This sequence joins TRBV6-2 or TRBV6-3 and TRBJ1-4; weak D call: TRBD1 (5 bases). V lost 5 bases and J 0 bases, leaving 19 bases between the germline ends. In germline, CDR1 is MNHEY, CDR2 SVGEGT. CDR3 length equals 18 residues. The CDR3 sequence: CASSGDRSLRATNEKLFF. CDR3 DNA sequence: TGTGCCAGCAGTGGAGACAGATCCTTACGGGCAACTAATGAAAAACTGTTTTTT.

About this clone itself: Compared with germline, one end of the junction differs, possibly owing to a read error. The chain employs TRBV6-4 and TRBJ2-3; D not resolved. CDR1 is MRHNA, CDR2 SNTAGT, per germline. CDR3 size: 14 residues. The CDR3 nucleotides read TGTGCCAGCAGTGTGGCTGGTGGCACAAATACGCAGTATTTT. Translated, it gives CASSVAGGTNTQYF.

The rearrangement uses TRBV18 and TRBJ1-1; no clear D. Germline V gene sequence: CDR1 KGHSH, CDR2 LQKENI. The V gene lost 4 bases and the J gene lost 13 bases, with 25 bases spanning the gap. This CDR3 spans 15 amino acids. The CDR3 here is CASSLSSTDPKEVFF. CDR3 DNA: TGTGCCAGCTCACTATCTTCCACGGACCCCAAGGAGGTTTTCTTT. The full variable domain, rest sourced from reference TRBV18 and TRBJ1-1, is NAGVMQNPRHLVRRRGQEARLRCSPMKGHSHVYWYRQLPEEGLKFMVYLQKENIIDESGMPKERFSAEFPKEGPSILRIQQVVRGDSAAYFCASSLSSTDPKEVFFGQGTRLTVV.

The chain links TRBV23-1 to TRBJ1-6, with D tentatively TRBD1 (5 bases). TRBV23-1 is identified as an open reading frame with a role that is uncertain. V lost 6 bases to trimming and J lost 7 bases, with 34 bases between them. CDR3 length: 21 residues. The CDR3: CASRVPGRQILTSPENSPLHF. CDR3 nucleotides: TGCGCCAGCAGAGTACCCGGAAGACAGATACTCACCTCCCCCGAGAATTCACCCCTCCACTTT.

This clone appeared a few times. This CDR3 is CASSLWASGVGTDTQYF. The CDR3 bases are TGTGCCAGCAGTTTATGGGCTAGCGGGGTTGGCACAGATACGCAGTATTTT. This chain joins TRBV28 and TRBJ2-3; 9 positions agree with TRBD2. The trim removed 0 bases at V and 1 base at J, leaving 5 bases unmatched. The CDR3 is 17 amino acids. Germline-derived CDR1 and CDR2 are MDHEN and SYDVKM. Complete variable domain (other parts from reference TRBV28 and TRBJ2-3): DVKVTQSSRYLVKRTGEKVFLECVQDMDHENMFWYRQDPGLGLRLIYFSYDVKMKEKGDIPEGYSVSREKKERFSLILESASTNQTSMYLCASSLWASGVGTDTQYFGPGTRLTVL.

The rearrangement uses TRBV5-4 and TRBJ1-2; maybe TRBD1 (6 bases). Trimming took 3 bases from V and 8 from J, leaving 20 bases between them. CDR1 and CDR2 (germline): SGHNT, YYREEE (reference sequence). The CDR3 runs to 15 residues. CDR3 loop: CASSSLQGYLGGYTF. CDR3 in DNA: TGTGCCAGCAGCTCCCTACAGGGCTATTTAGGAGGCTACACCTTC.